This TCR beta chain was recovered during a study of blood T cell repertoires in COVID-19. How the authors handled the data: How many nucleated cells were present was estimated from reference gene primer amplification. Some clones are missing from TCRdb's copy, which holds only in-frame ones; the method was immunoSEQ multiplex PCR. The V and J calls and clone size come from that table; D and trimming were worked out from the DNA. The data show a few hundred thousand clones, with approximately 87% seen just once and approximately 6.2% held by the top ten. Material: peripheral blood. The clonotype comes from a man aged 55 to 70 who had recovered from COVID-19.

The CDR3, as DNA: TGTGCCAGCACCACGACTAGCGGGAGCAATGAGCAGTTCTTC. This codes for CASTTTSGSNEQFF. The V gene is TRBV4-2, the J gene TRBJ2-1; TRBD2 matches at 12 bases. Trimming cost V 7 bases and J 6 bases; bases outside gene matches: 4. Germline lookup yields CDR1 LGHNA and CDR2 YNFKEQ. This CDR3 has 14 residues.